This entry concerns a single T cell receptor (beta chain). The source of the sample is a study of blood T cell repertoires in COVID-19. Looking at the study overall: Acute-phase and convalescent COVID-19 samples originated in the United States, Italy and Spain. T cells, B-cell-depleted T cells, or PBMCs supplied cDNA or gDNA.

V was shortened by 0 bases and J by 8 bases, with 20 bases between the two germline ends. CDR1 and CDR2 (germline): SGDLS, YYNGEE. The CDR3 sequence is 17 residues long. As originally analysed: Counts of nucleated cells, estimated from reference gene primer amplification, were obtained. TCRdb's copy holds only in-frame clones and misses some; the assay was immunoSEQ multiplex PCR. The V and J calls and the clone size are those of that table, but D and trimming were determined from the DNA. The sample has around 300,000 clones, over 75% seen once. This chain joins TRBV9 and TRBJ1-4; D may be TRBD1 (6 bases). The clonotype originates from a human donor in a cohort sampled during active COVID-19. The material sequenced was peripheral blood. In DNA form, the CDR3 reads TGTGCCAGCAGCGTAGGTCAGGGGAGGGGTCATCGGGAAAAACTGTTTTTT. Its protein product is CASSVGQGRGHREKLFF.